The 18 T cell receptor beta chains given below trace back to one sample, sequenced in a study of T-cell reconstitution after alpha-beta-depleted transplantation in children. The TCRbeta library incorporated unique molecular identifiers. TCRdb reprocessed the PCR reads with MiXCR, giving one entry per CDR3 protein. Of 98,000 or so distinct CDR3 sequences detected, about 22% appear once; the ten largest clones hold about 21%. The sequencing here drew on PBMCs, taken before TCRalphabeta/CD19-depleted stem cell transplant. These receptors originate from a boy aged 2 to 9 with acute lymphoblastic leukemia, due to receive a stem cell transplant.

In its sample, this clonotype was seen a few times. The chain couples TRBV5-1 to TRBJ2-7; D tentatively fits TRBD1 or TRBD2 (5 bases each). Trimming pared 4 bases from V and 0 bases from J, leaving 14 bases between. This CDR3 has 15 amino acids. CDR1 SGHRS and CDR2 YFSETQ come from the germline V gene. In nucleotides, the CDR3 is TGCGCCAGCAGCCCCTGGGACCCGAGCTCCTACGAGCAGTACTTC. Amino acids: CASSPWDPSSYEQYF.

This clonotype was seen only a few times. This chain uses TRBV28 with TRBJ2-2; TRBD2 matches 7 bases. The CDR3 extends over 14 amino acids. The ends lost 6 bases at V and 7 bases at J; junction bases unmatched: 8. CDR1 and CDR2 from the germline V gene are MDHEN and SYDVKM. The CDR3 DNA is TGTGCCAGCAGGGGGGGGTCATACGGCGGGGAGCTGTTTTTT. Its translation is CASRGGSYGGELFF.

This clonotype was seen only a few times. This chain uses TRBV5-1 with TRBJ2-3; 7 positions agree with TRBD1. CDR3 size: 18 residues. Trimming took 0 bases from V and 2 from J; bases not matched to a gene: 12. Germline assignment: CDR1 SGHRS and CDR2 YFSETQ. The CDR3 sequence: CASSLALDQRGPTDTQYF. CDR3 DNA: TGCGCCAGCAGCTTGGCCCTCGACCAAAGGGGGCCCACAGATACGCAGTATTTT.

V is TRBV24-1 and J is TRBJ2-1; 7 bases are shared with TRBD2. Germline V CDR1 and CDR2: KGHDR, SFDVKD. Trimming removed 3 bases from V and 6 bases from J; junction bases left unmatched: 7. The CDR3 has 15 residues. The CDR3 DNA follows: TGTGCCACCAGTGATCCACGGGAGGTCGGCAATGAGCAGTTCTTC. Encoded protein: CATSDPREVGNEQFF.

This clonotype came up a few times. The J gene is TRBJ2-4, the V gene TRBV4-1; maybe TRBD2 (5 bases). V was cut by 0 bases and J by 0 bases, with 12 bases left in between. The CDR3 sequence is 17 residues long. Germline V gene sequence: CDR1 MGHRA, CDR2 YSYEKL. This CDR3 reads CASSQEGAGVAKNIQYF. DNA for the CDR3: TGCGCCAGCAGCCAAGAGGGAGCAGGAGTAGCCAAAAACATTCAGTACTTC.

The CDR3 DNA is TGTGCCAGCAGTCGTTCGACAGGGCCCAGGGGGGAGACCCAGTACTTC. The encoded protein is CASSRSTGPRGETQYF. The chain recombines TRBV12-3 or TRBV12-4 with TRBJ2-5, with TRBD1 matching 7 bases. This CDR3 has 16 residues. J gave up 5 bases and V 5 bases, and 14 bases lay outside the gene matches.

The chain employs TRBV24-1 and TRBJ2-6; unclear D gene. The V and J ends lost 4 bases and 2 bases respectively, with 8 bases between them. Germline CDR1 is KGHDR and CDR2 is SFDVKD. The CDR3 is made up of 15 amino acids. CDR3 coding DNA: TGTGCCACCAGTGACAGGAGCCCTGGGGCCAACGTCCTGACTTTC. Translating gives CATSDRSPGANVLTF.

This clonotype was counted many times. This chain connects TRBV7-6 to TRBJ2-7; D gene unclear. The CDR3 is made up of 14 amino acids. The ends were cut back, 5 bases at V and 5 bases at J, with 16 bases in the middle. Germline V lookup: CDR1 SGHVS, CDR2 FNYEAQ. In DNA, the CDR3 is TGTGCCAGCAGCCCCGGGCCGGCACGCCACGAGCAGTACTTC. Amino acid sequence: CASSPGPARHEQYF.

In its sample, this clonotype was seen once. This chain joins TRBV7-8 and TRBJ2-2; no reliable D call. Germline loops: CDR1 SGHVS, CDR2 FQNEAQ. This CDR3 is 15 amino acids long. V lost 5 bases and J lost 5, with 15 bases in between. As DNA, the CDR3 is TGTGCCAGCAGCCCCCGGCGGACGACAACCGGGGAGCTGTTTTTT. Protein: CASSPRRTTTGELFF.

This clonotype was counted between two and nine times. The chain is built from TRBV7-2 and TRBJ1-2; D gene ambiguous. V lost 7 bases to trimming and J lost 1 base, with 16 bases between them. Germline V gene sequence: CDR1 SGHTA, CDR2 FQGNSA. The CDR3 runs to 15 residues. Here the CDR3 DNA reads TGTGCCAGCACCCACTACAGAGACGTTAACTATGGCTACACCTTC. This codes for CASTHYRDVNYGYTF.

In this sample, this clonotype turned up a few times. V is TRBV24-1 and J is TRBJ2-3, with D possibly TRBD2 on 6 matching bases. Trimming stripped 5 bases from V and 0 bases from J, with 11 bases between. The CDR3 is 15 amino acids. Germline CDR1 KGHDR, CDR2 SFDVKD. The CDR3 DNA follows: TGTGCCACCAGTGTTCCGGGACTTAGCACAGATACGCAGTATTTT. This gives the protein CATSVPGLSTDTQYF.

The V call is TRBV12-3 or TRBV12-4, the J call TRBJ1-5; D is unclear. CDR3 length: 13 residues. V was shortened by 2 bases and J by 5 bases, with 7 bases between the two germline ends. CDR3 sequence (DNA): TGTGCCAGCAGTTTACGGGCCTATCAGCCCCAGCATTTT. This codes for CASSLRAYQPQHF.

The table lists this clonotype with a few counts. J is TRBJ1-2 and V is TRBV20-1; 9 positions match TRBD1. CDR1 DFQATT and CDR2 SNEGSKA come from the germline V gene (reference sequence). J gave up 6 bases and V 0 bases, and 8 bases lay outside the gene matches. CDR3 size: 15 residues. The CDR3 region has the DNA TGCAGTGCTAGAGATGGGGACAGGGAAAGTGATGGCTACACCTTC. It codes for CSARDGDRESDGYTF.

This chain links TRBV28 with TRBJ2-7; D is undetermined. The CDR3 is 11 residues long. The germline V gene encodes CDR1 MDHEN and CDR2 SYDVKM. The germline V and J ends were trimmed by 8 bases and 2 bases, with 7 bases remaining between them. The CDR3 here is CASARTYEQYF. The CDR3 DNA reads as TGTGCCAGCGCCAGAACCTACGAGCAGTACTTC. Drawing the rest from reference TRBV28 and TRBJ2-7, the complete variable domain is DVKVTQSSRYLVKRTGEKVFLECVQDMDHENMFWYRQDPGLGLRLIYFSYDVKMKEKGDIPEGYSVSREKKERFSLILESASTNQTSMYLCASARTYEQYFGPGTRLTVT.

V gene TRBV7-2 combines with J gene TRBJ2-1, with D tentatively TRBD1 or TRBD2 (5 bases each). This CDR3 is built from 14 residues. Germline assignment: CDR1 SGHTA and CDR2 FQGNSA. The germline V and J ends were trimmed by 8 bases and 5 bases, with 16 bases remaining between them. As DNA, the CDR3 is TGTGCCAGCCGATCTGGGACCGTAGACAATGAGCAGTTCTTC. Translated, it gives CASRSGTVDNEQFF.

The chain uses TRBV27 and TRBJ2-3; unclear D gene. With 0 bases removed from V and 2 bases from J, the gap between germline ends came to 6 bases. The CDR3 is made up of 14 amino acids. Germline assignment: CDR1 MNHEY and CDR2 SMNVEV (reference sequence). The CDR3, as DNA: TGTGCCAGCAGTTTATCGTCCCTCACAGATACGCAGTATTTT. Translation: CASSLSSLTDTQYF.

This clonotype came up many times. The chain uses TRBV5-6 and TRBJ1-4; D may be TRBD1 (5 bases). This CDR3 region has 17 residues. Germline CDR1 and CDR2: SGHDT and YYEEEE. With 3 bases removed from V and 0 bases from J, the gap between germline ends came to 15 bases. CDR3 DNA sequence: TGTGCCAGCAGCTGGGGGACCGCCTTTGCAACTAATGAAAAACTGTTTTTT. It codes for CASSWGTAFATNEKLFF.

The chain links TRBV27 to TRBJ1-5; the match to TRBD1 covers 11 bases. Trimming cost V 6 bases and J 7 bases; bases outside gene matches: 11. Germline V lookup: CDR1 MNHEY, CDR2 SMNVEV (reference sequence). CDR3 length: 16 residues. The CDR3 here is CASRGTGTGGNQPQHF. CDR3 in DNA: TGTGCCAGCAGGGGAACCGGGACAGGGGGTAACCAGCCCCAGCATTTT.